A single T cell receptor beta chain is shown here with its context. Antigen: not known. This specimen belongs to a study of cytomegalovirus exposure and HLA in healthy donors. General study results and limits: A classifier reportedly called cytomegalovirus status with high sensitivity and specificity.

Germline CDR1 and CDR2: SGHVS and FQNEAQ. This CDR3 comprises 16 residues. The trim removed 5 bases at V and 4 bases at J, leaving 14 bases unmatched. The PCR was carried out with 60 Vbeta primers and 13 Jbeta primers. Sequencing used immunoSEQ multiplex PCR; TCRdb keeps in-frame clones, though not all of them. The sample shows 100,000 to 140,000 clones, around two thirds of them seen only once. The specimen sequenced was PBMCs. V is TRBV7-8 and J is TRBJ2-7; the match to TRBD1 covers 7 bases. The clonotype originates from a middle-aged woman in good health and CMV-seropositive. The CDR3 coding sequence is TGTGCCAGCAGCCGAGACCCGGGACAGAGCATTTACGAGCAGTACTTC. It translates to CASSRDPGQSIYEQYF.